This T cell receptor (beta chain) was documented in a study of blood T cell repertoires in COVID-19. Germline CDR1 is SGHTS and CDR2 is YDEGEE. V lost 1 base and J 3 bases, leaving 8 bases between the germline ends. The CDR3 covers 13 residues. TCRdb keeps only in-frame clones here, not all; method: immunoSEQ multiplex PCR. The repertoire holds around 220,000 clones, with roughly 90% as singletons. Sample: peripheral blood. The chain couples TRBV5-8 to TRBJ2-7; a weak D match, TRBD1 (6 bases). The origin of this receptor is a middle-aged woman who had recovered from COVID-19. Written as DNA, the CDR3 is TGTGCCAGCAGCTTGAGGGGGTTCTACGAGCAGTACTTC. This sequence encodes CASSLRGFYEQYF.